Given below is one TCR beta chain in context. Its target is unknown. The study ran its PCR with 60 Vbeta and 13 Jbeta primers. The protocol was immunoSEQ multiplex PCR, while the TCRdb copy is restricted to in-frame clones and leaves out a portion. Of roughly 110,000 clones listed, around 75% are singletons. The data originate from a study of cytomegalovirus exposure and HLA in healthy donors. Study-wide results and caveats: An analysis that came later showed most CMV-associated TCR beta chains appearing HLA-restricted.

Trimming at V came to 5 bases and at J to 6 bases, leaving 4 bases not matched to a gene. The CDR3 contains 14 residues. The germline gives CDR1 SEHNR, CDR2 FQNEAQ (reference sequence). The specimen was PBMCs. The V call is TRBV7-9, the J call TRBJ1-6; 7 nucleotides align to TRBD1. The receptor comes from a man aged 35-49 years in good health and CMV-seronegative. The CDR3 DNA is TGTGCCAGCAGCATGGGACAGTCTAATTCACCCCTCCACTTT. This encodes CASSMGQSNSPLHF.